These T cell receptor beta chains were read from a single sample in a study of T-cell reconstitution after alpha-beta-depleted transplantation in children. TCRdb recomputed calls from the PCR reads with MiXCR, one row per CDR3 protein. This sample yields about 360,000 distinct CDR3 sequences, of which about an eighth are seen a single time; 4.3% belongs to the top ten. The material was PBMCs, obtained from the stem cell graft. The source is a human donor who donated a stem cell graft to a child with Fanconi anemia. CDR3s include the opening cysteine and the closing phenylalanine or tryptophan. D genes are given only for firm matches. The size of a clone is reported for some rows only, either as once, few or many, or as a class for expanded clones.

TRBJ2-5 | few | NA | TRBV6-5 | TGTGCCAGCAGTTACTCCCTCGCACGCCAAGAGACCCAGTACTTC | CASSYSLARQETQYF
TRBJ2-1 | NA | NA | TRBV7-9 | TGTGCCAGCAGCTTAGGGGGATTAAAGGGCAATGAGCAGTTCTTC | CASSLGGLKGNEQFF
TRBJ2-1 | few | NA | TRBV29-1 | TGCAGCGTTGGACAGGGTGGGGGGGAGCAGTTCTTC | CSVGQGGGEQFF
TRBJ1-4 | NA | NA | TRBV4-3 | TGCGCCAGCAGCCGCGCTCTTCAGGGTAGCGATGAAAAACTGTTTTTT | CASSRALQGSDEKLFF
TRBJ1-2 | NA | TRBD1 | TRBV9 | TGTGCCAGCAGCGCAGGGGGGGGAGATGGCTACACCTTC | CASSAGGGDGYTF
TRBJ2-3 | few | NA | TRBV7-9 | TGTGCCAGCAGCTTACCCCAGGGGAACACAGATACGCAGTATTTT | CASSLPQGNTDTQYF
TRBJ2-7 | NA | NA | TRBV27 | TGTGCCAGCAGTTTTGTGGGGGGGGCCTCCTACGAGCAGTACTTC | CASSFVGGASYEQYF
TRBJ1-2 | few | NA | TRBV30 | TGTGCCGGGGGGAGGTGGGACACCCTCTGGGTCACCTTC | CAGGRWDTLWVTF
TRBJ2-2 | few | TRBD1 | TRBV28 | TGTGCCAGCAGCCGTAACAGGGGGCCCTCGAACACCGGGGAGCTGTTTTTT | CASSRNRGPSNTGELFF
TRBJ2-5 | few | NA | TRBV4-1 | TGCGCCAGCAGCCAAGAAGGCGTGGCGGAGACCCAGTACTTC | CASSQEGVAETQYF
TRBJ2-1 | few | NA | TRBV7-9 | TGTGCCAGCAGCGCTACCCTAGGGGGGGGCCTGGTTGAGCAGTTCTTC | CASSATLGGGLVEQFF
TRBJ1-5 | NA | TRBD1 | TRBV12-3/TRBV12-4 | TGTGCCAGCAGTGGACAGGGGGCCGTTCAGCCCCAGCATTTT | CASSGQGAVQPQHF
TRBJ1-2 | NA | NA | TRBV12-3/TRBV12-4 | TGTGCCAGCACTAAACCTATGGGCTATGGCTACACCTTC | CASTKPMGYGYTF
TRBJ2-5 | few | NA | TRBV9 | TGTGCCAGCAGCGTAACTATTGGTGAGACCCAGTACTTC | CASSVTIGETQYF
TRBJ1-3 | few | NA | TRBV6-1 | TGTGCCAGTTTGGGGGGGCAGACAGGAAACACCATATATTTT | CASLGGQTGNTIYF
TRBJ2-4 | many | TRBD2 | TRBV12-3/TRBV12-4 | TGTGCCAGCAGTTTCACTAGCGGGGTTAACATTCAGTACTTC | CASSFTSGVNIQYF
TRBJ1-5 | many | NA | TRBV7-9 | TGTGCCAGCAGTTTAGCGAATCAGCCCCAGCATTTT | CASSLANQPQHF
TRBJ1-2 | many | TRBD1 | TRBV20-1 | TGCAGTGCGGTCAGGACAGGGGATCACTATGGCTACACCTTC | CSAVRTGDHYGYTF
TRBJ2-2 | many | NA | TRBV4-2 | TGTGCCAGCAGCGCACACAGGAACACCGGGGAGCTGTTTTTT | CASSAHRNTGELFF
TRBJ2-2 | NA | NA | TRBV4-3 | TGCGCCAGCAGCCAAGAGAATTTAATTAACGGACATTCCACCGGGGAGCTGTTTTTT | CASSQENLINGHSTGELFF
TRBJ2-5 | NA | TRBD1 | TRBV20-1 | TGCAGTGCTAGAGTGGGGACAGGGTCCGGGGAGACCCAGTACTTC | CSARVGTGSGETQYF
TRBJ2-2 | many | NA | TRBV29-1 | TGCAGCGTGGTGCAGACTAACACCGGGGAGCTGTTTTTT | CSVVQTNTGELFF
TRBJ1-1 | NA | NA | TRBV30 | TGTGCCTGGAGTGTACTGGGGGACACTGAAGCTTTCTTT | CAWSVLGDTEAFF
TRBJ2-3 | many | NA | TRBV5-1 | TGCGCCAGCAGCTCACCTGGGGGGGCGAGCACAGATACGCAGTATTTT | CASSSPGGASTDTQYF
TRBJ1-2 | many | NA | TRBV29-1 | TGCAGCGTTGAAGAAAACGGACGGGCTAACTATGGCTACACCTTC | CSVEENGRANYGYTF
TRBJ2-3 | many | NA | TRBV24-1 | TGTGCCACCAGAGCCGGGCCTACAGATACGCAGTATTTT | CATRAGPTDTQYF
TRBJ2-1 | many | NA | TRBV24-1 | TGTGCCACCAGTGAAGGAGATAGCTCCTACAATGAGCAGTTCTTC | CATSEGDSSYNEQFF
TRBJ2-5 | NA | TRBD1 | TRBV7-8 | TGTGCCAGCAGCTTAGGACGGACAGGGTGGACCCAGTACTTC | CASSLGRTGWTQYF
TRBJ1-2 | NA | NA | TRBV10-3 | TGTGCCATCAGCGTTGGGGAGGGCTACACCTTC | CAISVGEGYTF
TRBJ2-1 | NA | TRBD2 | TRBV7-2 | TGTGCCAGCACCACTTCACTAGCGGGGGATGAGCAGTTCTTC | CASTTSLAGDEQFF
TRBJ2-2 | NA | TRBD1 | TRBV6-2/TRBV6-3 | TGTGCCAGCAGCCGTGCCGGGACAGGGGGCTCCGGGGAGCTGTTTTTT | CASSRAGTGGSGELFF
TRBJ2-3 | many | NA | TRBV29-1 | TGCAGCGTTGAAAAGGTGCGGGCAGATACGCAGTATTTT | CSVEKVRADTQYF